This TCR beta chain was retrieved from a study of T cells in Graves' hyperthyroidism and ophthalmopathy. Trimming removed 4 bases from V and 3 bases from J; junction bases left unmatched: 6. CDR1 is SEHNR and CDR2 is FQNEAQ in the germline V gene (reference sequence). The CDR3 is 15 residues long. Regions amplified from RNA transcripts were the TCR beta CDR3 regions. Carried out on the TCR CDR3, a first-round RT-PCR used the HTBI primer set. TCRdb passed the multiplex PCR reads through MiXCR, listing each CDR3 protein once. The sample lists more than 500,000 distinct CDR3 sequences; 40% to 50% were seen once.

The sample was peripheral blood or thyroid tissue (not recorded which). The chain uses TRBV7-9 and TRBJ2-7, with TRBD1 identical over 10 bases. The TCR originated in an adult woman with Graves' disease, either hyperthyroidism or ophthalmopathy (not recorded which). The CDR3 coding sequence is TGTGCCAGCAGCTCCTCGGACAGGGGGAACTACGAGCAGTACTTC. Protein: CASSSSDRGNYEQYF.